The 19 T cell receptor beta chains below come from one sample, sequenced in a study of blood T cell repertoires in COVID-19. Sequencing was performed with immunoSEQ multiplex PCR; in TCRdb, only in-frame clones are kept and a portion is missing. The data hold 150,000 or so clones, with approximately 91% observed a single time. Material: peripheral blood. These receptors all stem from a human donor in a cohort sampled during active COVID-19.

The chain's CDR3 is CASSLVGSSYNEQFF. The CDR3 region has the DNA TGTGCCAGCAGTTTGGTCGGGAGCTCCTACAATGAGCAGTTCTTC. This rearrangement joins TRBV27 to TRBJ2-1; the D gene is possibly TRBD2 (6 bases). From germline, CDR1 is MNHEY and CDR2 SMNVEV (reference sequence). Between the trimmed V and J ends, which lost 3 bases and 0 bases, there was a span of 9 bases. The CDR3 loop spans 15 amino acids.

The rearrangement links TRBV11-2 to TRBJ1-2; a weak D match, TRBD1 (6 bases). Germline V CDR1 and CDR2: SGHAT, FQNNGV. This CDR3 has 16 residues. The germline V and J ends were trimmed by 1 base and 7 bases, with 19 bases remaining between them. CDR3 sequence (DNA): TGTGCCAGCAGCTTAGCGTCCAGGGGTAGCCTGGGTGGCTACACCTTC. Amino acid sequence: CASSLASRGSLGGYTF. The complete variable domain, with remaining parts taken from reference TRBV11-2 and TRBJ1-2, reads EAGVAQSPRYKIIEKRQSVAFWCNPISGHATLYWYQQILGQGPKLLIQFQNNGVVDDSQLPKDRFSAERLKGVDSTLKIQPAKLEDSAVYLCASSLASRGSLGGYTFGSGTRLTVV.

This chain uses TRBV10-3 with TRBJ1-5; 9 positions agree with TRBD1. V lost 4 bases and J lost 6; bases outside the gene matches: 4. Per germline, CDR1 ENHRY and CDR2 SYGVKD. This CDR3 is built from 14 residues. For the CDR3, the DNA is TGTGCCATCAGTGTACAGGGGGCAGGTCAGCCCCAGCATTTT. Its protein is CAISVQGAGQPQHF.

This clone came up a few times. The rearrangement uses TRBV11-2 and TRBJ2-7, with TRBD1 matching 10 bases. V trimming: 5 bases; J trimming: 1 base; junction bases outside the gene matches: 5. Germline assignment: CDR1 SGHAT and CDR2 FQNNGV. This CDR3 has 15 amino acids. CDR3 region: CASSPDRGYSYEQYF. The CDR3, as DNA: TGTGCCAGCAGCCCGGACAGGGGGTATTCCTACGAGCAGTACTTC.

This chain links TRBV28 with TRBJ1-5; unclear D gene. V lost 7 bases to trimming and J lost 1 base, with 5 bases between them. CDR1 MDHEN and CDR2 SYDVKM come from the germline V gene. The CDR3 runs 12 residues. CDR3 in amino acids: CASTQSNQPQHF. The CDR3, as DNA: TGTGCCAGCACCCAAAGCAATCAGCCCCAGCATTTT.

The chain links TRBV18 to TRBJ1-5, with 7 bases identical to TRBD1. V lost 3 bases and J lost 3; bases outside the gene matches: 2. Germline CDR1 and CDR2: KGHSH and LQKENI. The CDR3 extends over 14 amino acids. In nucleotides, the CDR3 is TGTGCCAGCTCACCGGGACAGACCAATCAGCCCCAGCATTTT. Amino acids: CASSPGQTNQPQHF.

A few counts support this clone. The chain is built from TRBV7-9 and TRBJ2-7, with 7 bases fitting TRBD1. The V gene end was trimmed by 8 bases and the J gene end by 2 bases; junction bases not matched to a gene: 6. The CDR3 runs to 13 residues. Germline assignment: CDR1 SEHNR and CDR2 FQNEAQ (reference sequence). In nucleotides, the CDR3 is TGTGCCAGCGGAGTACAGGGGACCTACGAGCAGTACTTC. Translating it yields CASGVQGTYEQYF.

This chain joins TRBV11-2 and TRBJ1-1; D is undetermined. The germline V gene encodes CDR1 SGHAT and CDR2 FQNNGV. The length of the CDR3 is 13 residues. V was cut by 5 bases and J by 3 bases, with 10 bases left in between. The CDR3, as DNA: TGTGCCAGCAGCCCCAGGTTTGACACTGAAGCTTTCTTT. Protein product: CASSPRFDTEAFF.

CDR3 amino acids: CASSVLGRGVYEQYF. As DNA, the CDR3 is TGCGCCAGCAGCGTCCTCGGAAGGGGCGTCTACGAGCAGTACTTC. The chain couples TRBV5-1 to TRBJ2-7, with a weak D call TRBD1 (5 bases). Germline CDR1 and CDR2: SGHRS and YFSETQ. CDR3 length: 15 residues. V lost 4 bases and J lost 3, with 17 bases in between.

The CDR3 nucleotides are TGTGCCAGCAGTCCGAGAGGGAGAAATGAGCAGTTCTTC. Amino acids: CASSPRGRNEQFF. The rearrangement joins TRBV27 to TRBJ2-1, with D perhaps TRBD2 (5 bases). The CDR3 length is 13 residues. V dropped 5 bases and J dropped 7 bases, with 12 bases sitting between them. The germline gives CDR1 MNHEY, CDR2 SMNVEV (reference sequence).

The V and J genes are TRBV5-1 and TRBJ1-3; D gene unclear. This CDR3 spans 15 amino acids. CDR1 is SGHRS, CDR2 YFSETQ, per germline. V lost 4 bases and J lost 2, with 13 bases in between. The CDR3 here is CASSLEAGAGNTIYF. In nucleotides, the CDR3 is TGCGCCAGCAGCCTAGAGGCCGGGGCTGGAAACACCATATATTTT.

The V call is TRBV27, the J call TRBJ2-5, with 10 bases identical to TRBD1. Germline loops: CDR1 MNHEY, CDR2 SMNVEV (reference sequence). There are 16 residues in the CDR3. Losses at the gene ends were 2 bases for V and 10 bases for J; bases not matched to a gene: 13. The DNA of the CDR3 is TGTGCCAGCAGTTTACGGACAGGGGGGTTAGGTGAGGTCCAGTACTTC. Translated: CASSLRTGGLGEVQYF.

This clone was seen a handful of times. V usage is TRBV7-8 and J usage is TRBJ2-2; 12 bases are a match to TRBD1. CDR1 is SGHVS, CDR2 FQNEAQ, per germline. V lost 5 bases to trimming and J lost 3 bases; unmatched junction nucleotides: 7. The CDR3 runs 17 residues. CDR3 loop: CASSARDRGPDTGELFF. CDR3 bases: TGTGCCAGCAGCGCGAGGGACAGGGGGCCGGACACCGGGGAGCTGTTTTTT.

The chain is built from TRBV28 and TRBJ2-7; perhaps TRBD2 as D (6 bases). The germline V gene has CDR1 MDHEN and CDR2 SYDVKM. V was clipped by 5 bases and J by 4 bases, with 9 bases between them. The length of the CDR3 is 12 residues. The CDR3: CASSPTSYEQYF. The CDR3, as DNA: TGTGCCAGCAGTCCGACTAGTTACGAGCAGTACTTC.

CDR3 sequence (DNA): TGTGCCATTAGCTTGGGGGCGTATAATTCACCCCTCCACTTT. Translated: CAISLGAYNSPLHF. The chain uses TRBV10-3 and TRBJ1-6, with D possibly TRBD1 on 6 matching bases. The V end was cut by 9 bases, the J end by 4 bases, with 13 bases between. This CDR3 has 14 amino acids. The germline V gene encodes CDR1 ENHRY and CDR2 SYGVKD.

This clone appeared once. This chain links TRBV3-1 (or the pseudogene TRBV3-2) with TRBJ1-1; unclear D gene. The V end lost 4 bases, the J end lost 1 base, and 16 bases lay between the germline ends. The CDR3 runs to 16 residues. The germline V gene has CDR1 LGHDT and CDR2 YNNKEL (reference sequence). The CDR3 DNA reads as TGTGCCAGCAGCCTCCTAAGAGGACGGGGGAACACTGAAGCTTTCTTT. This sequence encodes CASSLLRGRGNTEAFF.

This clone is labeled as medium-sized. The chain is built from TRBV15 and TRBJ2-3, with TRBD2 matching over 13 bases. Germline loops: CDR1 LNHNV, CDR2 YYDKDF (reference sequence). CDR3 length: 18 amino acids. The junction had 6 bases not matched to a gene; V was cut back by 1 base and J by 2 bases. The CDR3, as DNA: TGTGCCACCAGCAGAGTAGGAGGGACTAGCGGGGACACAGATACGCAGTATTTT. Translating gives CATSRVGGTSGDTDTQYF.

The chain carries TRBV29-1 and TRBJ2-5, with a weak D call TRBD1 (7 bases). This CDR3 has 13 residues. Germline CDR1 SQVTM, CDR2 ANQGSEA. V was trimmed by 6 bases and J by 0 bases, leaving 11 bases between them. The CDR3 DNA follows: TGCAGCGTGGCGGGACAGTACCAAGAGACCCAGTACTTC. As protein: CSVAGQYQETQYF.

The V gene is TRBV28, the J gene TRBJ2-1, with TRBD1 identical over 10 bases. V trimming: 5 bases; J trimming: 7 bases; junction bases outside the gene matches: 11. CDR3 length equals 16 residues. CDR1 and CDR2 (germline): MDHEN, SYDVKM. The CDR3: CASSRPDRGAINEQFF. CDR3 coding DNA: TGTGCCAGCAGTCGCCCGGACAGGGGGGCGATAAATGAGCAGTTCTTC.